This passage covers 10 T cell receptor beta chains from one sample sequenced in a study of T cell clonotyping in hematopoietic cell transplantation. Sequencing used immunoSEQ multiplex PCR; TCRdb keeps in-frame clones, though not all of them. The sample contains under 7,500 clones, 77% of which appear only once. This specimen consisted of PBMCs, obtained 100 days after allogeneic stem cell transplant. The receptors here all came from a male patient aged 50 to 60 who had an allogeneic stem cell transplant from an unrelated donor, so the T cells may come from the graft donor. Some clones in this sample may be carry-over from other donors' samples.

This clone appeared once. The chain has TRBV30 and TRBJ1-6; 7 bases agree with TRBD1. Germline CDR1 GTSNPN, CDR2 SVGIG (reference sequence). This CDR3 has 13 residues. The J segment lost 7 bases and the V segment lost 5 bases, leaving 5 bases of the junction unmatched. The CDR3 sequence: CAWAGTENSPLHF. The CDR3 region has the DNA TGTGCCTGGGCCGGGACAGAGAATTCACCCCTCCACTTT.

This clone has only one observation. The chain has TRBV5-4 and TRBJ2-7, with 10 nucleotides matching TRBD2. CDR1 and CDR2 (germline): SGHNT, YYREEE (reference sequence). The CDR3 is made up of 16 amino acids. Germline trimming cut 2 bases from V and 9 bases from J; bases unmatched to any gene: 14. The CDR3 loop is CASSFRTSGLPTGQYF. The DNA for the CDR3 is TGTGCCAGCAGCTTTAGGACTAGCGGTTTACCTACGGGGCAGTACTTC.

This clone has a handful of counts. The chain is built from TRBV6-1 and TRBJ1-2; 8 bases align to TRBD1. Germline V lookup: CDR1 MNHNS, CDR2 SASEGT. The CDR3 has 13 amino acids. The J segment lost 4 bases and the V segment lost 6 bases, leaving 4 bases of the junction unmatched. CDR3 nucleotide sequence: TGTGCCAGCAGGGAAACAGGGGGCTATGGCTACACCTTC. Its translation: CASRETGGYGYTF.

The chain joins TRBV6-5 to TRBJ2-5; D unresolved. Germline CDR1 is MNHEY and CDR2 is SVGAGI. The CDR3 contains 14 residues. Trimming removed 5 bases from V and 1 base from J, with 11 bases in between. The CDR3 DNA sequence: TGTGCCAGCAGTCAGTGGCAGGCCCAAGAGACCCAGTACTTC. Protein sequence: CASSQWQAQETQYF.

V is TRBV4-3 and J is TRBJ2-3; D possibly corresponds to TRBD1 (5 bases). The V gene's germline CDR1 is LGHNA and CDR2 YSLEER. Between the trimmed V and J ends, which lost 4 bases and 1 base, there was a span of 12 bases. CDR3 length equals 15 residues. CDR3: CASSRTRAGTDTQYF. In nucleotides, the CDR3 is TGCGCCAGCAGCCGGACAAGGGCTGGCACAGATACGCAGTATTTT.

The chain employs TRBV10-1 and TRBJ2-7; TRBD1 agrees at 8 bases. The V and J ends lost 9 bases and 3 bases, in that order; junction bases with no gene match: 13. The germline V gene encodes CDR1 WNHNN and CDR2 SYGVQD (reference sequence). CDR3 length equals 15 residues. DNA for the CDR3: TGCGCCAGAGGACAGGGCGCATTATATTACTACGAGCAGTACTTC. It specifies CARGQGALYYYEQYF.

CDR3 region: CASSPIAEKLFF. For the CDR3, the DNA is TGTGCCAGCAGCCCAATCGCGGAAAAACTGTTTTTT. V is TRBV7-9 and J is TRBJ1-4; no definite D call. Trimming pared 5 bases from V and 8 bases from J, leaving 9 bases between. Germline CDR1 and CDR2: SEHNR and FQNEAQ (reference sequence). This CDR3 is built from 12 residues.

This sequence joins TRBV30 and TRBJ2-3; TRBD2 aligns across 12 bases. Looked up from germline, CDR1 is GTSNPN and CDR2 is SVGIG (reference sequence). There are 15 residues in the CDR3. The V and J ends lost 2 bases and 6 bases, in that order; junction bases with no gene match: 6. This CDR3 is CAWSLTSGSVDTQYF. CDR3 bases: TGTGCCTGGAGTTTGACTAGCGGGAGCGTGGATACGCAGTATTTT.

The CDR3 region is CASRPGQLNTEAFF. The CDR3 DNA reads as TGCGCCAGCAGGCCGGGACAGCTGAACACTGAAGCTTTCTTT. This chain connects TRBV5-1 to TRBJ1-1; 7 positions match TRBD1. Germline CDR1 and CDR2: SGHRS and YFSETQ. The V segment lost 5 bases and the J segment 0 bases; nucleotides outside the gene matches: 4. CDR3 size: 14 residues.

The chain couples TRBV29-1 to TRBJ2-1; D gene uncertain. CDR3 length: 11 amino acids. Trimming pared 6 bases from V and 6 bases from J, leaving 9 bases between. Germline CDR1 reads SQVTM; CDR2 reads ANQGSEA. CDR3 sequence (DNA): TGCAGCGTCCTGCTGGGCAATGAGCAGTTCTTC. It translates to CSVLLGNEQFF.